The 5 T cell receptor beta chains given below trace back to one sample, sequenced in a study of human T cells and chemical hapten exposure. The time point is: patch test 1, 2 weeks after DPC sensitization. Treatment meaning: therapeutic diphenylcyclopropenone sensitization with weekly scalp DPC. TCRdb processed the RACE reads anew with MiXCR; each CDR3 protein has one entry. The sample shows around 120,000 distinct CDR3 sequences, roughly 15% of them seen only once. The sample was whole blood, taken in connection with sensitization to the hapten diphenylcyclopropenone (DPC). These receptors came from a man aged 18 to 29 with alopecia areata. Some clones in this sample may be carry-over from other donors' samples.

This clonotype was seen more than once but under ten times. This rearrangement joins TRBV15 to TRBJ2-7; D is ambiguous. Per the germline V gene, CDR1 is LNHNV and CDR2 is YYDKDF (reference sequence). V gave up 1 base and J gave up 5 bases, with 3 bases separating them. The CDR3 totals 11 residues. This CDR3 reads CATSRGNEQYF. The CDR3 nucleotides are TGTGCCACCAGCAGAGGGAACGAGCAGTACTTC. Drawing the rest from reference TRBV15 and TRBJ2-7, the complete variable domain is DAMVIQNPRYQVTQFGKPVTLSCSQTLNHNVMYWYQQKSSQAPKLLFHYYDKDFNNEADTPDNFQSRRPNTSFCFLDIRSPGLGDTAMYLCATSRGNEQYFGPGTRLTVT.

This clonotype was recorded a few times. The chain uses TRBV7-6 and TRBJ2-5; D not resolved. CDR3 length: 15 residues. V gave up 5 bases and J gave up 5 bases, with 18 bases separating them. Germline V gene sequence: CDR1 SGHVS, CDR2 FNYEAQ. CDR3 loop: CASSTIKGPYETQYF. CDR3 DNA sequence: TGTGCCAGCAGCACAATCAAAGGACCATACGAGACCCAGTACTTC.

The V gene is TRBV4-1, the J gene TRBJ2-3; 9 bases agree with TRBD2. V shed 1 base, J shed 5 bases, and the junction held 7 bases outside the gene matches. CDR3 size: 16 residues. The germline V gene has CDR1 MGHRA and CDR2 YSYEKL. As DNA, the CDR3 is TGCGCCAGCAGCCAAGGAGGGCTAGCGGGACTAGATACGCAGTATTTT. Amino acids: CASSQGGLAGLDTQYF.

This clonotype showed up just a few times. The chain employs TRBV7-2 and TRBJ1-2; unclear D gene. CDR3 length: 12 residues. V shed 3 bases and J shed 8 bases, with 10 bases lying between them. CDR1 SGHTA and CDR2 FQGNSA come from the germline V gene. Here the CDR3 DNA reads TGTGCCAGCAGCTTTGACATTAGCGGCTACACCTTC. It is translated as CASSFDISGYTF.

The rearrangement links TRBV7-2 to TRBJ2-5; possible D gene TRBD1, 6 bases. Germline CDR1 reads SGHTA; CDR2 reads FQGNSA. Trimming shortened V by 3 bases and J by 3 bases, and 14 bases separated the two germline ends. The CDR3 is made up of 15 amino acids. CDR3 bases: TGTGCCAGCAGCTTCCGACAGGCGGCTAAAGAGACCCAGTACTTC. Translating it yields CASSFRQAAKETQYF.